The clone carrying this T cell receptor beta chain was counted ten times or more. Its matching antigen is unknown. The authors isolated PBMCs from around 10 ml of fresh peripheral blood. Trimming pared 6 bases from V and 5 bases from J, leaving 19 bases between. The germline V gene has CDR1 MNHEY and CDR2 SVGAGI. CDR3 length: 15 residues. The record originates from a study of Graves' ophthalmopathy and Graves' hyperthyroidism. Study summary: Before any treatment, peripheral blood was taken at the initial diagnosis.

The authors amplified TCR beta CDR3 regions from RNA transcripts. The authors performed first-round RT-PCR with HTBI primers and then a second-round multiplex PCR. From the multiplex PCR reads, TCRdb called clonotypes with MiXCR, one entry per CDR3 protein. This table has about 500,000 distinct CDR3 sequences, under 15% appearing once. Findings and limits, study-wide: Its predictions of ophthalmopathy progression gave the model 70.59% sensitivity and 72% to 85% specificity. Most expanded clonotypes from thyroid (those above 0.001 frequency) were also found in blood.

The sequence derives from a woman aged 25 to 39 with Graves' ophthalmopathy. The sample taken for sequencing was blood. The chain is built from TRBV6-5 and TRBJ2-5; the D gene is possibly TRBD1 (7 bases). CDR3 sequence reads: CASRGRQGGWETQYF. CDR3 bases: TGTGCCAGCAGGGGCAGACAGGGAGGTTGGGAGACCCAGTACTTC.